A single sample gave rise to the 8 T cell receptor beta chains below, sequenced in a study of a mutant IDH1 vaccine in newly diagnosed glioma. This sample's time point: baseline, week 1 (first vaccination visit). Described treatment: pre-vaccination baseline after standard-of-care therapy. Sequencing used immunoSEQ multiplex PCR; TCRdb keeps in-frame clones, though not all of them. This sample has some 56,000 clones, with about 91% found just once. This material consisted of PBMCs, taken from a glioma patient treated with radiotherapy, temozolomide or both. The receptors come from a man between 45 and 60 years old with glioma.

J is TRBJ2-3 and V is TRBV2, with no clear D. V was cut by 6 bases and J by 2 bases, with 6 bases left in between. The CDR3 is made up of 12 amino acids. From germline, CDR1 is SNHLY and CDR2 FYNNEI. CDR3 sequence: CASSPFTDTQYF. In nucleotides, the CDR3 is TGTGCCAGCAGCCCTTTCACAGATACGCAGTATTTT.

This clone was observed a few times. This chain joins TRBV19 and TRBJ1-1; D not certain. CDR1 and CDR2 (germline): LNHDA, SQIVND (reference sequence). Trimming left V 6 bases short and J 6 bases short, with 17 bases between. This CDR3 spans 14 amino acids. The DNA for the CDR3 is TGTGCCAGTAGCGGAGTCCCGGAAAGGGCTGAAGCTTTCTTT. Protein sequence: CASSGVPERAEAFF. The whole variable domain, filled in from reference TRBV19 and TRBJ1-1, reads DGGITQSPKYLFRKEGQNVTLSCEQNLNHDAMYWYRQDPGQGLRLIYYSQIVNDFQKGDIAEGYSVSREKKESFPLTVTSAQKNPTAFYLCASSGVPERAEAFFGQGTRLTVV.

The chain is built from TRBV6-5 and TRBJ1-5, with a weak D call TRBD1 (5 bases). CDR1 is MNHEY, CDR2 SVGAGI, per germline. Trimming took 5 bases from V and 7 from J, leaving 18 bases between them. The CDR3 contains 15 residues. In DNA, the CDR3 is TGTGCCAGCAGTCCGGGGGAAGGGCTATTCCAGCCCCAGCATTTT. It translates to CASSPGEGLFQPQHF.

The CDR3 reads CASSTQWGAGNGETQYF. CDR3 bases: TGTGCCAGCAGCACCCAATGGGGGGCAGGGAATGGGGAGACCCAGTACTTC. The chain has TRBV5-4 and TRBJ2-5; D could derive from TRBD1 or TRBD2 (6 bases each). V dropped 4 bases and J dropped 5 bases, with 24 bases sitting between them. Germline V lookup: CDR1 SGHNT, CDR2 YYREEE (reference sequence). This CDR3 is 17 amino acids long.

V usage is TRBV2 and J usage is TRBJ2-7, with 10 bases lining up with TRBD1. V gave up 7 bases and J gave up 4 bases; unmatched junction bases: 10. The CDR3 extends over 15 amino acids. Germline V gene data show CDR1 as SNHLY and CDR2 as FYNNEI. The CDR3 reads CASTKGGQGFYEQYF. Here the CDR3 DNA reads TGTGCCAGCACCAAGGGGGGACAGGGGTTTTACGAGCAGTACTTC.

V usage is TRBV5-1 and J usage is TRBJ1-2; tentative D call: TRBD1 (5 bases). The CDR3 consists of 15 residues. In germline, CDR1 is SGHRS, CDR2 YFSETQ. The germline V and J ends were trimmed by 0 bases and 6 bases, with 15 bases remaining between them. CDR3 protein: CASSLVVGGADGYTF. DNA of the CDR3: TGCGCCAGCAGCTTGGTGGTGGGTGGGGCGGATGGCTACACCTTC.

V is TRBV7-3 and J is TRBJ1-2; D not resolved. V lost 2 bases and J lost 7, with 11 bases in between. CDR1 and CDR2 (germline): SGHTA, FQGTGA. The CDR3 runs 13 residues. Written as DNA, the CDR3 is TGTGCCAGCAGCTTAGAAGGCGGAATTGGCTACACCTTC. Protein product: CASSLEGGIGYTF.

V gene TRBV30 combines with J gene TRBJ1-5; 8 bases line up with TRBD1. The trim removed 5 bases at V and 6 bases at J, leaving 6 bases unmatched. The CDR3 covers 13 residues. Germline CDR1 reads GTSNPN; CDR2 reads SVGIG (reference sequence). This CDR3 reads CAWGQGLRQPQHF. The CDR3 region has the DNA TGTGCCTGGGGACAGGGTTTGCGTCAGCCCCAGCATTTT.